Presented here are 18 T cell receptor beta chains from one specimen sequenced in a study of T-cell reconstitution after alpha-beta-depleted transplantation in children. For TCRbeta, the library was prepared with unique molecular identifiers. TCRdb redid the calling of the PCR reads with MiXCR, one entry per CDR3 protein. The data contain over 550,000 distinct CDR3 sequences, roughly a tenth of them singletons. Sequences were derived from PBMCs from the stem cell graft donor, sampled from the stem cell graft. These receptor sequences come from a human donor who donated a stem cell graft to a child with acute myeloid leukemia.

This clonotype was observed a few times. This chain links TRBV20-1 with TRBJ2-1, with 10 positions matching TRBD1. The CDR3 is 14 amino acids. The ends lost 6 bases at V and 2 bases at J; junction bases unmatched: 4. Germline CDR1 reads DFQATT; CDR2 reads SNEGSKA (reference sequence). The CDR3 DNA is TGCAGTGCGCAGGGACAGGGGACCTACAATGAGCAGTTCTTC. It specifies CSAQGQGTYNEQFF.

This clonotype occurred a few times. The chain carries TRBV28 and TRBJ2-5; 7 nucleotides line up with TRBD1. The CDR3 has 12 amino acids. Per germline, CDR1 MDHEN and CDR2 SYDVKM. The V and J ends lost 6 bases and 5 bases, in that order; junction bases with no gene match: 3. The CDR3 DNA sequence: TGTGCCAGCAGGGAACAGGGGGAGACCCAGTACTTC. This translates into CASREQGETQYF. Looking up the rest from reference TRBV28 and TRBJ2-5 gives the full variable domain: DVKVTQSSRYLVKRTGEKVFLECVQDMDHENMFWYRQDPGLGLRLIYFSYDVKMKEKGDIPEGYSVSREKKERFSLILESASTNQTSMYLCASREQGETQYFGPGTRLLVL.

The V gene is TRBV12-3 or TRBV12-4, the J gene TRBJ2-4; tentative D call: TRBD2 (6 bases). The CDR3 covers 16 residues. Trimming removed 2 bases from V and 3 bases from J, with 14 bases in between. The CDR3 region is CASSLFSGVVKNIQYF. CDR3 sequence (DNA): TGTGCCAGCAGTTTATTCTCGGGAGTGGTCAAAAACATTCAGTACTTC.

This clonotype was detected ten times or more. The chain recombines TRBV12-3 or TRBV12-4 with TRBJ2-1, with D possibly called TRBD1 or TRBD2 (5 bases each). Trimming took 5 bases from V and 8 from J, leaving 22 bases between them. The CDR3 totals 16 residues. CDR3 residues: CASSLGVWEISHEQFF. In DNA form, the CDR3 reads TGTGCCAGCAGTCTAGGGGTGTGGGAGATCTCCCATGAGCAGTTCTTC.

Ten or more counts support this clonotype. The chain couples TRBV19 to TRBJ1-6; 7 bases line up with TRBD1. V was clipped by 8 bases and J by 7 bases; unmatched bases: 5. The CDR3 has 13 amino acids. Germline V lookup: CDR1 LNHDA, CDR2 SQIVND (reference sequence). The CDR3 spells CASVEGANSPLHF. CDR3 coding DNA: TGTGCCAGTGTAGAGGGGGCAAATTCACCCCTCCACTTT.

This clonotype was seen repeatedly, ten times or more. This chain links TRBV10-3 with TRBJ2-3; D may match TRBD1 or TRBD2 (5 bases each). V lost 0 bases and J lost 5, with 15 bases in between. Germline CDR1 reads ENHRY; CDR2 reads SYGVKD. The CDR3 spans 16 residues. The CDR3 protein is CAISESSQGDRDTQYF. The CDR3 DNA reads as TGTGCCATCAGTGAGTCGAGCCAGGGAGACAGAGATACGCAGTATTTT.

The chain recombines TRBV9 with TRBJ2-5; D call uncertain. The V end was cut by 4 bases, the J end by 4 bases, with 17 bases between. Per germline, CDR1 SGDLS and CDR2 YYNGEE. This CDR3 has 15 amino acids. DNA of the CDR3: TGTGCCAGCAGCCCGTCCCCACGTCCGGGAGAGACCCAGTACTTC. Protein sequence: CASSPSPRPGETQYF.

The gene calls are TRBV29-1 and TRBJ2-3, with 8 bases identical to TRBD1. The length of the CDR3 is 14 residues. V gave up 5 bases and J gave up 1 base; unmatched junction bases: 5. The germline CDR1 and CDR2 sequences are SQVTM and ANQGSEA. For the CDR3, the DNA is TGCAGCGTTTTAACAGGGGGAGGCACAGATACGCAGTATTTT. Its translation: CSVLTGGGTDTQYF.

The chain uses TRBV4-3 and TRBJ1-4; unclear D gene. The CDR3 runs 17 residues. V was shortened by 4 bases and J by 1 base, with 16 bases between the two germline ends. Germline V gene lookup returns CDR1 LGHNA and CDR2 YSLEER. CDR3 region: CASSPDQTWETNEKLFF. CDR3 sequence (DNA): TGCGCCAGCAGCCCAGACCAAACTTGGGAAACTAATGAAAAACTGTTTTTT.

The sample holds a few counts of this clonotype. The V and J genes are TRBV20-1 and TRBJ2-1, with TRBD2 identical over 9 bases. Germline CDR1 is DFQATT and CDR2 is SNEGSKA (reference sequence). The J segment lost 4 bases and the V segment lost 5 bases, leaving 9 bases of the junction unmatched. The CDR3 sequence is 15 residues long. CDR3 bases: TGCAGTGCTGACGATAGCGGGAGTGCTTACAATGAGCAGTTCTTC. This translates into CSADDSGSAYNEQFF.

This clonotype was seen a handful of times. This rearrangement joins TRBV12-3 or TRBV12-4 to TRBJ2-7, with a tentative D call TRBD2 (6 bases). The V end was cut by 6 bases, the J end by 6 bases, with 15 bases between. The CDR3 spans 13 residues. The CDR3: CASSPRMGGEQYF. The CDR3 nucleotides read TGTGCCAGCAGCCCCCGTATGGGGGGCGAGCAGTACTTC.

The chain carries TRBV29-1 and TRBJ2-1; TRBD1 might be the D (5 bases). The V gene's germline CDR1 is SQVTM and CDR2 ANQGSEA. Trimming pared 0 bases from V and 12 bases from J, leaving 15 bases between. The CDR3 contains 13 residues. The CDR3, as DNA: TGCAGCGTTGAAGATAGGGCAGGGTTAGGGCAGTTCTTC. As protein: CSVEDRAGLGQFF.

In this sample, this clonotype turned up many times. This rearrangement joins TRBV11-2 to TRBJ2-7; D tentatively reads TRBD1 or TRBD2 (5 bases each). The CDR3 runs to 18 residues. Trimming shortened V by 3 bases and J by 7 bases, and 28 bases separated the two germline ends. The germline V gene has CDR1 SGHAT and CDR2 FQNNGV. CDR3 protein: CASSLITQAWGGPAEQYF. DNA for the CDR3: TGTGCCAGCAGCTTGATAACCCAGGCTTGGGGCGGGCCTGCGGAGCAGTACTTC. The variable domain in full, with the rest retrieved from reference TRBV11-2 and TRBJ2-7, is EAGVAQSPRYKIIEKRQSVAFWCNPISGHATLYWYQQILGQGPKLLIQFQNNGVVDDSQLPKDRFSAERLKGVDSTLKIQPAKLEDSAVYLCASSLITQAWGGPAEQYFGPGTRLTVT.

This clonotype was seen a few times. V gene TRBV20-1 combines with J gene TRBJ2-3; perhaps TRBD2 as D (6 bases). V dropped 4 bases and J dropped 0 bases, with 23 bases sitting between them. In germline, CDR1 is DFQATT, CDR2 SNEGSKA (reference sequence). The CDR3 has 18 residues. The CDR3 loop is CSATGLSARDSSTDTQYF. As DNA, the CDR3 is TGCAGTGCTACCGGACTTAGTGCGCGGGATTCTAGCACAGATACGCAGTATTTT.

This clonotype occurred a few times. This chain joins TRBV6-5 and TRBJ1-2; TRBD1 aligns across 8 bases. This CDR3 comprises 15 residues. J was trimmed by 3 bases and V by 2 bases; bases with no gene match: 5. The germline gives CDR1 MNHEY, CDR2 SVGAGI. CDR3 DNA: TGTGCCAGCAGTTACGACAGGGGTCCCTACTATGGCTACACCTTC. Its protein is CASSYDRGPYYGYTF.

This clonotype was seen at least ten times. V usage is TRBV5-1 and J usage is TRBJ2-5; D might be TRBD1 (7 bases). This CDR3 spans 15 amino acids. The germline V gene has CDR1 SGHRS and CDR2 YFSETQ. V was cut by 2 bases and J by 5 bases, with 16 bases left in between. CDR3 sequence reads: CASSLQGTGGETQYF. The CDR3 DNA follows: TGCGCCAGCAGCTTACAGGGGACCGGAGGGGAGACCCAGTACTTC.

The gene calls are TRBV7-2 and TRBJ1-1; D gene uncertain. The CDR3 spans 14 residues. Germline CDR1 is SGHTA and CDR2 is FQGNSA. Trimming left V 3 bases short and J 0 bases short, with 8 bases between. CDR3 amino acids: CASSLDDLNTEAFF. CDR3 DNA: TGTGCCAGCAGCTTGGATGACTTGAACACTGAAGCTTTCTTT.

This clonotype was seen repeatedly, ten times or more. The gene calls are TRBV3-1 and TRBJ1-1; D call uncertain. In germline, CDR1 is LGHDT, CDR2 YNNKEL (reference sequence). V was clipped by 4 bases and J by 5 bases, with 14 bases between them. This CDR3 comprises 14 residues. The CDR3 DNA reads as TGTGCCAGCAGCCGGTCGAGATTCGGAACTGAAGCTTTCTTT. Encoded protein: CASSRSRFGTEAFF.